The 10 T cell receptor beta chains presented below share a single source sample, sequenced in a study of shared clonotypes between healthy human individuals. The table came from immunoSEQ multiplex PCR; TCRdb's copy has only in-frame clones and leaves some out. Here the sample spans some 2,000,000 clones, more than 90% being singletons. Sample: naive CD4+ T cells sorted from blood. Subset indicated: CD45RA+ positively selected. Receptors were obtained from a man aged 18 to 30 in good health.

This sequence joins TRBV5-1 and TRBJ2-7; D ambiguous. V was cut by 4 bases and J by 5 bases, with 16 bases left in between. CDR3 length: 14 amino acids. Germline V gene lookup returns CDR1 SGHRS and CDR2 YFSETQ. The CDR3 nucleotides are TGCGCCAGCAGCCCGGGCCAGTCGATAGACGAGCAGTACTTC. Residues: CASSPGQSIDEQYF.

DNA of the CDR3: TGTGCCAGTAGTACTTTACCGGGACAGGGGGCTGAGACCCAGTACTTC. Residues: CASSTLPGQGAETQYF. The chain employs TRBV19 and TRBJ2-5, with 12 bases fitting TRBD1. CDR3 length equals 16 residues. The V segment lost 4 bases and the J segment 5 bases; nucleotides outside the gene matches: 8. The germline gives CDR1 LNHDA, CDR2 SQIVND (reference sequence).

The V and J genes are TRBV5-8 and TRBJ2-3; D is ambiguous. The CDR3 extends over 15 amino acids. Germline V gene data show CDR1 as SGHTS and CDR2 as YDEGEE. Trimming left V 2 bases short and J 0 bases short, with 10 bases between. The CDR3 is CASSLRSPSTDTQYF. Here the CDR3 DNA reads TGTGCCAGCAGCTTACGGAGCCCTAGCACAGATACGCAGTATTTT.

This sequence joins TRBV11-3 and TRBJ2-2; D not resolved. CDR1 is SGHNT and CDR2 is YENEEA in the germline V gene. The length of the CDR3 is 13 residues. V shed 4 bases and J shed 2 bases, with 5 bases lying between them. The CDR3 loop reads CASSSTNTGELFF. CDR3 coding DNA: TGTGCCAGCAGCTCTACAAACACCGGGGAGCTGTTTTTT.

As for this clone: This same CDR3 is encoded by further DNA sequences in the sample. This chain joins TRBV7-9 and TRBJ1-2, with 8 bases aligning to TRBD1. This CDR3 is 13 amino acids long. The J segment lost 8 bases and the V segment lost 5 bases, leaving 7 bases of the junction unmatched. In germline, CDR1 is SEHNR, CDR2 FQNEAQ (reference sequence). CDR3 residues: CASSPRTGYGYTF. The CDR3 nucleotides read TGTGCCAGCAGCCCGAGGACAGGGTACGGCTACACCTTC.

In its sample, this clone was seen once. The CDR3 nucleotides read TGTGCCAGCAGCCCTCCGGGCGGGTACAATGAGCAGTTCTTC. The encoded protein is CASSPPGGYNEQFF. The chain has TRBV5-4 and TRBJ2-1, with a possible D match to TRBD2 (5 bases). The CDR3 consists of 14 residues. Trimming took 4 bases from V and 4 from J, leaving 12 bases between them. Germline V gene data show CDR1 as SGHNT and CDR2 as YYREEE (reference sequence).

This chain links TRBV6-5 with TRBJ1-2; D gene ambiguous. The germline gives CDR1 MNHEY, CDR2 SVGAGI. The CDR3 loop spans 14 amino acids. The V end lost 4 bases, the J end lost 1 base, and 10 bases lay between the germline ends. As DNA, the CDR3 is TGTGCCAGCAGTTCTAATGCGGATAACTATGGCTACACCTTC. It yields the protein CASSSNADNYGYTF.

The chain combines TRBV5-4 with TRBJ2-7, with D perhaps TRBD2 (6 bases). Trimming removed 3 bases at V and 2 bases at J, with 18 bases between. The germline gives CDR1 SGHNT, CDR2 YYREEE (reference sequence). This CDR3 region has 16 residues. CDR3 in DNA: TGTGCCAGCAGCTACCTGTGGGCTAGCGAGCCCTACGAGCAGTACTTC. Translated, it gives CASSYLWASEPYEQYF.

The J gene is TRBJ2-2, the V gene TRBV9; D might be TRBD2 (5 bases). The CDR3 consists of 16 residues. Trimming shortened V by 1 base and J by 1 base, and 11 bases separated the two germline ends. Germline values: CDR1 SGDLS, CDR2 YYNGEE. CDR3 coding DNA: TGTGCCAGCAGCGTATCTAGCTCGTGGAACACCGGGGAGCTGTTTTTT. Its protein product is CASSVSSSWNTGELFF.

The chain uses TRBV2 and TRBJ2-7; maybe TRBD2 (6 bases). The CDR3 loop spans 12 amino acids. The V gene's germline CDR1 is SNHLY and CDR2 FYNNEI. Trimming left V 11 bases short and J 0 bases short, with 11 bases between. CDR3 loop: CAAAGHSYEQYF. CDR3 bases: TGTGCCGCCGCGGGGCACTCCTACGAGCAGTACTTC.